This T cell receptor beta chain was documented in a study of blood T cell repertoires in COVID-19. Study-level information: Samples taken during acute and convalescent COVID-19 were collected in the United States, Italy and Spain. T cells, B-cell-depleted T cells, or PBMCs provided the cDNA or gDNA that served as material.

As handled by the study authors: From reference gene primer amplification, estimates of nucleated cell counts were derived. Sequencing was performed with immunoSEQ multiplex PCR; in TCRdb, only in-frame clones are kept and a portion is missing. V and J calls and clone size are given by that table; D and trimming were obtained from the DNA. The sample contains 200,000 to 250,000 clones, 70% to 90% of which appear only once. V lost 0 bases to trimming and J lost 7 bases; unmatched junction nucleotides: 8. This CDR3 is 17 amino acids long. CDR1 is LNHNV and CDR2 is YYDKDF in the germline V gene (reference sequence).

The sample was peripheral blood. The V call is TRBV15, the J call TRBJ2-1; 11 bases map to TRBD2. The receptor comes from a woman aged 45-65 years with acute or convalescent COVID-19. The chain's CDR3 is CATSRDRSASGRNEQFF. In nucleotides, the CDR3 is TGTGCCACCAGCAGAGATCGATCTGCTAGCGGGAGGAATGAGCAGTTCTTC.